The present T cell receptor beta chain was sequenced within a study of T cell changes during pregnancy in multiple sclerosis. In germline, CDR1 is DFQATT, CDR2 SNEGSKA (reference sequence). The V gene lost 0 bases and the J gene lost 8 bases, with 5 bases spanning the gap. This CDR3 spans 11 amino acids. Assay used: immunoSEQ multiplex PCR; TCRdb lists only in-frame clones, some missing. This table has fewer than 90,000 clones, roughly 93% appearing once. This receptor was obtained from a female donor in good health, enrolled as a control in a pregnancy study. The chain joins TRBV20-1 to TRBJ2-1; D unclear. The sample in question was peripheral blood, obtained in the third trimester of pregnancy. This chain's CDR3 is CSARDRYEQFF. The CDR3 region has the DNA TGCAGTGCTAGAGATCGTTATGAGCAGTTCTTC.